This T cell receptor beta chain was sequenced during a study of regulatory T cells in long-lasting Graves disease. Libraries of TCR beta came from iRepertoire HTBI primers plus Arm-PCR of CDR3 regions. A single record per CDR3 protein comes from TCRdb applying MiXCR to the multiplex PCR reads. The data contain hundreds of thousands of distinct CDR3 sequences, around a fifth of them singletons. This CDR3 is built from 16 residues. Germline CDR1 reads SEHNR; CDR2 reads FQNEAQ (reference sequence). Deletions cut 7 bases from V and 0 bases from J, with 15 bases between. Comments on this clonotype: The antigen remains unidentified.

The study's findings and limits: Persistent disease was characterized by preferential usage of TRBV28, TRBJ1-2 and TRBJ2-5. Whereas new patients shared 1,000 or so public clonotypes, persistent patients shared more, at 2,500 to 3,500. Lower TCR diversity characterized persistent Graves' patients relative to newly diagnosed patients.

Indicated time point: persistent/refractory GD, antithyroid drugs over 5 years with positive TRAb. PBMCs provided the RNA from which the TCR library was made. Patients were enrolled at an endocrinology department in Xi'an, China. Sequences were derived from peripheral blood mononuclear cells (PBMCs), sampled when the disease was refractory, from a patient treated with antithyroid drugs. The TCR comes from a female donor with Graves disease. This rearrangement joins TRBV7-9 to TRBJ2-2; possibly TRBD1 for D (6 bases). CDR3 amino acids: CASMPGTLTNTGELFF. The CDR3 region has the DNA TGTGCCAGCATGCCCGGGACACTCACGAACACCGGGGAGCTGTTTTTT.